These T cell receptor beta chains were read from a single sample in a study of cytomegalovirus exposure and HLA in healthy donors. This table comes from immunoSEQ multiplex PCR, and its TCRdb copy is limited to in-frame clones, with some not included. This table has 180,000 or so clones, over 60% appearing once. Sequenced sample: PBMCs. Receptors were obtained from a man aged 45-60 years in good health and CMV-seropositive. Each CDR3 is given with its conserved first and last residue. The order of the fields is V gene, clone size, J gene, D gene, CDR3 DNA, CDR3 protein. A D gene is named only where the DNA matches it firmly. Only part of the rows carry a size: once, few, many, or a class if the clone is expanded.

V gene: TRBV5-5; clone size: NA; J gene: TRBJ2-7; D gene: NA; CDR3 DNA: TGTGCCAGCAGCTTGGGGAGGGATTGGTACTTC; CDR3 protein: CASSLGRDWYF
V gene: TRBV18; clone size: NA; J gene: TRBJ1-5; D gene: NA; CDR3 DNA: TGTGCCAGCTCACCAGGGGGGGAAAGACCCCAGCATTTT; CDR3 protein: CASSPGGERPQHF
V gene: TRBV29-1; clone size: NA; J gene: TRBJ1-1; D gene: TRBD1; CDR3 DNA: TGCAGCGCTCGGGCGGGGACAGCGAACACTGAAGCTTTCTTT; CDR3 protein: CSARAGTANTEAFF
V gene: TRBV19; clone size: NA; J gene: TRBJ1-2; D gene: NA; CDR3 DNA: TGTGCCAGTAGTTTCTCCTTGGCCGTTTCCTATGGCTACACCTTC; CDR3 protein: CASSFSLAVSYGYTF
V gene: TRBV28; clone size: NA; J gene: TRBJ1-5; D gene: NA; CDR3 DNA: TGTGCCAGCAGTTCCCCGGCCCAGGCTAGCAATCAGCCCCAGCATTTT; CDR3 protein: CASSSPAQASNQPQHF
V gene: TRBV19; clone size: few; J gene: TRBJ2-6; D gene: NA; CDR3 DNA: TGTGCCAGTAATAGAAGGGTCTCTGGGGCGTACGGGGCCAACGTCCTGACTTTC; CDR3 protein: CASNRRVSGAYGANVLTF
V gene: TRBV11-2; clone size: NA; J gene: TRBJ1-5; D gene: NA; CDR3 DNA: TGTGCCAGCAGCTCCGGTCGACGGGGAAATCAGCCCCAGCATTTT; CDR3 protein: CASSSGRRGNQPQHF
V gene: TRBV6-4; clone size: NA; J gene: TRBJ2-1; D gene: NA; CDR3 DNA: TGTGCCAGAGCGGCCCACTTGAGCAATGAGCAGTTCTTC; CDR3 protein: CARAAHLSNEQFF
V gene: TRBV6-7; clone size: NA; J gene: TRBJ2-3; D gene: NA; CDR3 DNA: TGTGCCAGCAGTTACCCGTTACAGTATGGGCCCACAGATACGCAGTATTTT; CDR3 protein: CASSYPLQYGPTDTQYF
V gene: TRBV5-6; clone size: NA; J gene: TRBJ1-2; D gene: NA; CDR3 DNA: TGTGCCAGCAGCTTGGTCCAGGGCGACTATGGCTACACCTTC; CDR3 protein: CASSLVQGDYGYTF
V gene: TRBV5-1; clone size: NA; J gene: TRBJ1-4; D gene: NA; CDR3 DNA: TGCGCCAGCAGCTTAGGGGCGTCGGCTAATGAAAAACTGTTTTTT; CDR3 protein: CASSLGASANEKLFF
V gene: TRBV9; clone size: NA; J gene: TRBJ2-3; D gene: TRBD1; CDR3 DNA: TGTGCCAGCAGCGTATCAGGGGGTAAAGATACGCAGTATTTT; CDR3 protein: CASSVSGGKDTQYF
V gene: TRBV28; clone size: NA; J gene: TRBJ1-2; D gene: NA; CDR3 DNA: TGTGCCAGCAGACAAACAGGGCCTCCTAACTATGGCTACACCTTC; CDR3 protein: CASRQTGPPNYGYTF
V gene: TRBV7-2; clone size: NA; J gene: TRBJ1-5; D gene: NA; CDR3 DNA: TGTGCCAGCAGCTTAGGTGCAGGGAACAATCAGCCCCAGCATTTT; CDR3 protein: CASSLGAGNNQPQHF
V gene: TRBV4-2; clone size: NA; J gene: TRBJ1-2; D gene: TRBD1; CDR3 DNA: TGTGCCAGCAGCCAAGACGGGACAGGGCAGACCTATGGCTACACCTTC; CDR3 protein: CASSQDGTGQTYGYTF
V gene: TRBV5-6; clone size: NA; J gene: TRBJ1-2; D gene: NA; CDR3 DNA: TGTGCCAGCAGCTTGGCAGACTATGGCTACACCTTC; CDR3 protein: CASSLADYGYTF
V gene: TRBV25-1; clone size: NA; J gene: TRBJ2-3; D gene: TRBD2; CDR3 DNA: TGTGCCAGCAGTGTAGCGGGGGGCACAGATACGCAGTATTTT; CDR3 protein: CASSVAGGTDTQYF
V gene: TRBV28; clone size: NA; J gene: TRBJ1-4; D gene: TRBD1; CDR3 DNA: TGTGCCAGCAGTTTTTTATCGGGACAGTACAATGAAAAACTGTTTTTT; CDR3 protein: CASSFLSGQYNEKLFF
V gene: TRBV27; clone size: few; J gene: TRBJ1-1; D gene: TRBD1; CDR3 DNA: TGTGCCAGCAGTACCACAGGGGGGGCAGTTCTTGAAGCTTTCTTT; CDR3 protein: CASSTTGGAVLEAFF
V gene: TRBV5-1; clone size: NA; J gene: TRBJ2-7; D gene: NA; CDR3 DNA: TGCGCCAGCAGAAACAGGGGGGGCTCCTACGAGCAGTACTTC; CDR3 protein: CASRNRGGSYEQYF
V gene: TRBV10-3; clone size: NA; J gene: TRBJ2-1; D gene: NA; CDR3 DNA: TGTGCCATCAGTCCCGGGACTCCCCAATTATCCTACAATGAGCAGTTCTTC; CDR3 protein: CAISPGTPQLSYNEQFF
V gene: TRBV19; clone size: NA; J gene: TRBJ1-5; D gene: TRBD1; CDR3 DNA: TGTGCCAGTAGTGCGGGACAGGCACCCCCTCGGCCCCAGCATTTT; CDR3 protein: CASSAGQAPPRPQHF
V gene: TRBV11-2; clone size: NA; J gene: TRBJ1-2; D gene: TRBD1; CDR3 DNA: TGTGCCAGCAGCCCACCGACAGGGGTCAATGGCTACACCTTC; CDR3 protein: CASSPPTGVNGYTF
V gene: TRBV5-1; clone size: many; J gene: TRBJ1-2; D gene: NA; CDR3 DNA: TGCGCCAGCAGCTTGGATCAGGGTGCTAACTATGGCTACACCTTC; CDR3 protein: CASSLDQGANYGYTF
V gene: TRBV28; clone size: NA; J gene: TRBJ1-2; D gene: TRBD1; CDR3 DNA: TGTGCCAGCAGACAGGGGGCTTTTGGCTACACCTTC; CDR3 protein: CASRQGAFGYTF
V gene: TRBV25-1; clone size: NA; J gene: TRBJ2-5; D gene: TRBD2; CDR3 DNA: TGTGCCAGCAGTGTCGCTAGCGGTTACCAAGAGACCCAGTACTTC; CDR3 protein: CASSVASGYQETQYF
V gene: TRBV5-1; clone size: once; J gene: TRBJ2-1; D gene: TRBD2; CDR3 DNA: TGCGCCAGCAGCTTGGATGGGGGGGAGAATGAGCAGTTCTTC; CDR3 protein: CASSLDGGENEQFF
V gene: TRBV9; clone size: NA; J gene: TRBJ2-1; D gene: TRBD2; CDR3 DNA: TGTGCCAGCAGCGTGACCGGGACTAGCCCTAACAATGAGCAGTTCTTC; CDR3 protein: CASSVTGTSPNNEQFF
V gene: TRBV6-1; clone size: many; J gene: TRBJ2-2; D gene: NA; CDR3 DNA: TGTGCCAGCAGTGATCGGACCGGGGAGCTGTTTTTT; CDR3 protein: CASSDRTGELFF
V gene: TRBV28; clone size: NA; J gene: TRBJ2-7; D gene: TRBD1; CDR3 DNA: TGTGCCAGCAGGAAAAGGGACAGACTCTACGAGCAGTACTTC; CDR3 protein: CASRKRDRLYEQYF
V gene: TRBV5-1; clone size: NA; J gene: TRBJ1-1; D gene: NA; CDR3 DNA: TGCGCCAGCAGCTTGTGGGGGGAGGAGTACACTGAAGCTTTCTTT; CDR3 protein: CASSLWGEEYTEAFF
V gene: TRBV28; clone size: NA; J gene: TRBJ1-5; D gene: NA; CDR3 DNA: TGTGCCAGCAGCTCCAGTCAGGGGAATCAGCCCCAGCATTTT; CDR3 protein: CASSSSQGNQPQHF
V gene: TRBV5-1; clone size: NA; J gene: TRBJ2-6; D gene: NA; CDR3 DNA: TGCGCCAGCAGCTTGGACAACTCTGGGGCCAACGTCCTGACTTTC; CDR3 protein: CASSLDNSGANVLTF
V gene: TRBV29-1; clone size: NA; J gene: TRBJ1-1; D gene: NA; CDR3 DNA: TGCAGCGTTCCGGACAGACCGAACACTGAAGCTTTCTTT; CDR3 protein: CSVPDRPNTEAFF
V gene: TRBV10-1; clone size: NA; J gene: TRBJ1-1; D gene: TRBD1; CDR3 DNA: TGCGCCAGCAGCCAAACAGGGGCTAGCACTGAAGCTTTCTTT; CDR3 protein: CASSQTGASTEAFF
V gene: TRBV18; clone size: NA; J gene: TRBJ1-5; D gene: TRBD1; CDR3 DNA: TGTGCCAGCTCACCCCCTCTTAGCCCAGGGGGCGGGCAGCCCCAGCATTTT; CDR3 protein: CASSPPLSPGGGQPQHF
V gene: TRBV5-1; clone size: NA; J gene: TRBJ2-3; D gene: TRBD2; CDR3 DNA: TGCGCCAGCAGCTACCTGCGGGGGGGAGATACGCAGTATTTT; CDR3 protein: CASSYLRGGDTQYF
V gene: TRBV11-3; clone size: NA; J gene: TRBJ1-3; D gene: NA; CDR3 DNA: TGTGCCAGCAGCTTAGGCGGGGGCATTGGAAACACCATATATTTT; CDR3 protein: CASSLGGGIGNTIYF
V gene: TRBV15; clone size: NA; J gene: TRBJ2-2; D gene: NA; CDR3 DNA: TGTGCCACCAGCAGCCCTGAGGAGAACACCGGGGAGCTGTTTTTT; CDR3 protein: CATSSPEENTGELFF
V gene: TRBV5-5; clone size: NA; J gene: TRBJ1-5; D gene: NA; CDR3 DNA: TGTGCCAGCAGCTTTGCGGGGGGCAATCAGCCCCAGCATTTT; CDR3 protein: CASSFAGGNQPQHF
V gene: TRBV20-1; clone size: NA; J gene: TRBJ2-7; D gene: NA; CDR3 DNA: TGCAGTGCAGTAAAAGTCTACGAGCAGTACTTC; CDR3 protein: CSAVKVYEQYF
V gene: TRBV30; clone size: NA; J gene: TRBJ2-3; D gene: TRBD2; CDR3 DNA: TGTGCCTGGAGTGAAGGACTAGCGGGGGGGCGAGATACGCAGTATTTT; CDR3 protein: CAWSEGLAGGRDTQYF
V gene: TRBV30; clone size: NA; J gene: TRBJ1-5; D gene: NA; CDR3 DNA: TGTGCCTGGACCTCAGGGGCTTCAAATCAACCCCAGCATTTT; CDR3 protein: CAWTSGASNQPQHF
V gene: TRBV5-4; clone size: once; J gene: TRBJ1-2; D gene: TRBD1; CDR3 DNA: TGTGCCAGCAGCTTCTCAGGGGGCCACTATGGCTACACCTTC; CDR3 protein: CASSFSGGHYGYTF
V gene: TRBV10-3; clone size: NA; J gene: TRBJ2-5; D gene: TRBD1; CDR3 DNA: TGTGCCATCAGTGGACAGGGAGAAGAGACCCAGTACTTC; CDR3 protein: CAISGQGEETQYF
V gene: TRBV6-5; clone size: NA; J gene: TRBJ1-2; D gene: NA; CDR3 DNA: TGTGCCAGCAGTTACTCCGGGGCGGGAGCCTATGGCTACACCTTC; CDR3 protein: CASSYSGAGAYGYTF
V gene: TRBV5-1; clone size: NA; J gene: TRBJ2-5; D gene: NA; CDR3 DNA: TGCGCCAGCAGCTGGACTGTTAGTGAGACCCAGTACTTC; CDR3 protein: CASSWTVSETQYF
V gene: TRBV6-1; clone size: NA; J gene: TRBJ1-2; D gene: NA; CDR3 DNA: TGTGCCAGCAGTGGGCGAATGGACAGAACTTATGGCTACACCTTC; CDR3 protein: CASSGRMDRTYGYTF
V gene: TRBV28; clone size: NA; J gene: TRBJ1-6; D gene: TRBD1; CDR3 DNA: TGTGCCAGCAGGCCCAGGACAGGGTCCAATTCACCCCTCCACTTT; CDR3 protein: CASRPRTGSNSPLHF
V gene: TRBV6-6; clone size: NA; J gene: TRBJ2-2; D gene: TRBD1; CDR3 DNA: TGTGCCAGCAGTCCACAAGGGACAGCCAACACCGGGGAGCTGTTTTTT; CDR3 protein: CASSPQGTANTGELFF
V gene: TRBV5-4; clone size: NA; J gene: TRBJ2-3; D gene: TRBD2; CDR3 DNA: TGTGCCAGCAGCTCCACGACGGGGGGGGCAGATACGCAGTATTTT; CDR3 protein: CASSSTTGGADTQYF
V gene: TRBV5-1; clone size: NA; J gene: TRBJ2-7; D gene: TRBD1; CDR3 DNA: TGCGCCAGCAGCGGCCTTGACGGGACAGGGGGCTACGAGCAGTACTTC; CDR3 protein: CASSGLDGTGGYEQYF
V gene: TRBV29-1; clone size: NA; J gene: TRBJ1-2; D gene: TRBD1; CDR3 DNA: TGCAGCGTCTCAATCGACAGGGTGAACTATGGCTACACCTTC; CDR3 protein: CSVSIDRVNYGYTF
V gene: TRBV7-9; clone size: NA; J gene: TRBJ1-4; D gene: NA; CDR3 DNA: TGTGCCAGCAGCCCCTATGTCCTGCAGGACAGTCATAATGAAAAACTGTTTTTT; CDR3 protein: CASSPYVLQDSHNEKLFF
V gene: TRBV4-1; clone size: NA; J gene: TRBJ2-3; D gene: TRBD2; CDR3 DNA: TGCGCCAGCAGCTCCAGACTAGCGGGGGTTGATACGCAGTATTTT; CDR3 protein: CASSSRLAGVDTQYF
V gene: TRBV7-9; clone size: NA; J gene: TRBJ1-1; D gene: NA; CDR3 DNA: TGTGCCAGCAGCCTATTAGGGAGACTGAACACTGAAGCTTTCTTT; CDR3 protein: CASSLLGRLNTEAFF
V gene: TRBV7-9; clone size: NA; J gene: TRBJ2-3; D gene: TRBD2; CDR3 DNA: TGTGCCACCCGACTAGCGGGGCCTAGCACAGATACGCAGTATTTT; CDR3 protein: CATRLAGPSTDTQYF
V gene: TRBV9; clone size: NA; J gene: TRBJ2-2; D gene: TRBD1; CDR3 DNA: TGTGCCAGCAGCGTCTCACAGGGGAGCACCGGGGAGCTGTTTTTT; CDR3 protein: CASSVSQGSTGELFF
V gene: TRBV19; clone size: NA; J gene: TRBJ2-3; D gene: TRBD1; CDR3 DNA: TGTGCCAGTAGCGTGGACAGGGACACGCAGTATTTT; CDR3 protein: CASSVDRDTQYF
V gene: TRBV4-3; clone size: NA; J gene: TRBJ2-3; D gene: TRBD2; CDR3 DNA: TGCGCCAGCAGCCACACTAGCGGGGGGTACACAGATACGCAGTATTTT; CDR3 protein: CASSHTSGGYTDTQYF